This paragraph covers one T cell receptor beta chain sequence. Its antigen specificity is not known. Within one base of it there is no much larger clone, and no base qualities were kept. All of the isolated RNA was reverse transcribed with the High Capacity cDNA Reverse Transcription Kit, so expressed TCRB transcripts were sequenced. Deep immunoSEQ sequencing was performed on naive, central memory and regulatory T cell samples, with an average of roughly 3.3 million total reads per sample. After sorted cells were lysed in RLT buffer, RNA was extracted with DNase-treated RNeasy Micro or Mini kits, with the choice depending on cell number. Each cell subset was processed separately to prevent cross-contamination, with patient and healthy donor samples processed together. Using the immunoSEQ multiplex PCR, TCRB sequences were amplified from cDNA into 87-bp fragments spanning the CDR3 region. The amplicons were sequenced using the Illumina HiSeq platform. From the authors' description of their analysis: PCR bias was computationally corrected using synthetic template baselines, reads within Hamming distance 2 were collapsed, and singletons that could not be merged were discarded. By aligning reads against IMGT, V, D and J genes, CDR3 length, and insertions or deletions at six rearrangement sites were assigned. Within each subset, clonotype counts were normalized to the number of sorted cells before true diversity and Gini coefficients were calculated with the tcR R package. The overlap coefficient, calculated on TCRB nucleotide sequences, was used to quantify repertoire sharing. Out-of-frame TCRB sequences from naive cells were analyzed as a proxy for the pre-selection repertoire. TCRdb carries this immuneACCESS record with in-frame sequences only. Its versions omit some clonotypes, under half of them owing to an unresolved V gene in the studies checked, with the rest unexplained. V, J and clone size are taken as reported in that table, and D and trimming were inferred from the DNA itself. This sample gives around 500,000 clones in total; 10% to 12% of them show up just once. The top ten clonotypes cover 0.04% to 0.05% of the sample.

Each donor gave one peripheral blood draw, averaging roughly 120 mL, which was collected into heparinised tubes. Using a panel that included CD45RO, CCR7, CD25, CD127, CD95 and CD27, naive, central memory, regulatory and stem cell-like memory CD4+ T cells were sorted on a BD FACSAria II. Every sorted population had a purity above 95%. PBMCs were isolated right away by Lymphoprep density gradient centrifugation and were stained directly, without culture. So that batch effects would be minimized, each experiment stained and sorted samples in pairs, pairing one healthy donor with one patient. The record originates from a study of beta chain features in type 1 diabetes (dated by TCRdb to 2016 to 2019). Turning to the overall study: Patients and healthy donors did not differ in mean age, gender distribution, total cell number or subset yield. A total of around 100 million sorted cells were examined across all samples, and RNA yield correlated strongly with the number of cells per subset. In the study, TCRB repertoires of sorted circulating CD4+ T cell subsets from recently diagnosed type 1 diabetes patients were compared with those of matched healthy donors. Regulatory and stem cell-like memory subsets were obtained from only 8 patients and about eight healthy donors, while naive and central memory subsets were obtained from all 28 donors.

CDR1 and CDR2 (SGHAT, FQDESV) derive from the germline V gene (reference sequence). Inclusive of the bounding cysteine and phenylalanine, the CDR3 is 15 residues long. The sequence is cut down to CDR3 DNA, 45 bases in frame from base 1. At the junction V is shortened by 3 bases and J by 0 bases, with 10 bases in between. General conclusions and limits of the study: A moderate but significant shortening of TCRB CDR3 length was observed in type 1 diabetes patients in all four CD4+ subsets. HLA sub-analyses involved small numbers of individuals, so any influence of HLA type on TCRB rearrangement remained unresolved. At VDJ recombination sites, patients with type 1 diabetes made fewer insertions and deleted more nucleotides, a pattern implying thymic rearrangement abnormalities. PCR might favor shorter templates, but patient and control samples were amplified and corrected together, so any skew would affect both groups equally. Because cDNA was sequenced instead of genomic DNA, activated cells with high expression could be over-represented, although the groups did not differ in activation or CD3 levels. Naive, central memory and regulatory TCRB repertoires appeared to be more similar among patients than among healthy donors.

Sequencing was carried out using naive CD4+ T cells from blood. What the cell subset or site label conveys for this sample: true naive CD4+ T cells. This clonotype originated in a woman aged 18-29 years in good health. Rearrangement joined TRBV11-1 to TRBJ2-3; perhaps TRBD1 is the D gene, with 6 bases matching. The DNA sequence is given as TGTGCCAGCAGCTTGTGGACAGCTAGCACAGATACGCAGTATTTT. It specifies CASSLWTASTDTQYF.